This T cell receptor (beta chain) was found in a study of Graves' ophthalmopathy and Graves' hyperthyroidism (dated by TCRdb to 2016 to 2019). With respect to the entire study: Hyperthyroidism was defined as stable when no progression to ophthalmopathy occurred within 18 months of follow-up. In five or six hyperthyroidism patients, the T-cell repertoire of thyroid tissue was compared with the T-cell repertoire of blood. After sampling, hyperthyroidism patients received methimazole starting at 30 mg daily, and ophthalmopathy patients received high-dose intravenous methylprednisolone. The study used TCR beta repertoire signatures to distinguish Graves' ophthalmopathy from Graves' hyperthyroidism and to predict progression to ophthalmopathy. In total, 135 blood samples were TCR-sequenced: fewer than 50 ophthalmopathy, some 75 hyperthyroidism and roughly 17 hyperthyroidism-to-ophthalmopathy patients. To explore V-J signatures that separate ophthalmopathy from hyperthyroidism, a discovery set of 100 patients was enrolled, consisting of approximately 44 with ophthalmopathy and roughly 57 with stable hyperthyroidism. For independent validation, a separate cohort was made up of 18 hyperthyroidism patients plus 17 patients who later progressed from hyperthyroidism to ophthalmopathy. What the research found in general, with its limitations: In validation, the model predicted ophthalmopathy progression with about 71% sensitivity and 72.22% specificity; 12 predicted patients were CT-confirmed with GO in a median of approximately six months. Most expanded thyroid clonotypes with a frequency above 0.001 also appeared in blood, which suggests that blood repertoires may reflect the immune response in the thyroid. Sample size was not predetermined statistically, and investigators were not blinded to group allocation. The 13-signature model separated ophthalmopathy from stable hyperthyroidism with over 85% sensitivity and approximately 81% specificity in cross-validation, and 80%/75% in the test set.

For repertoire sequencing, the TCR beta CDR3 regions were amplified from RNA transcripts. The first round of RT-PCR was done with HTBI primers and the Qiagen OneStep RT-PCR kit, and was followed by a second round of multiplex PCR, then size selection and purification. Libraries were sequenced on an Illumina HiSeq2000 using paired-end 100 bp reads. The original pipeline was this. SOAPnuke was used for read processing, and reads with adapters, uncalled bases, a mean Phred below 15, or no exact constant-primer or identifier match were discarded. COPE v1.2.5 was used to merge the high-quality paired reads. Each unique nucleotide sequence was defined as a clonotype, and clonotypes were aligned to IMGT TRB V, D and J references with MiTCR v1.1. The analysis was limited to V-J combinations with a frequency above 0.0001, which together covered 99.2% of the repertoires. For each V-J combination, a TCR clonal expansion and chaos score was defined as F50 clonal expansion divided by the chaos observed in the TCRdist matrix. Welch's t-statistics and random forest were used to narrow the features down to more than 10 V-J combinations, which were then fed into a naive Bayes classifier. The similarity between thyroid and blood repertoires was quantified using the Morisita-Horn index. TCRdb redid the processing of the public reads, applying fastp at Q25 and MiXCR, and retained in-frame beta chains. Every entry covers one CDR3 protein and lists the most common genes and DNA from its rows. These V and J calls rely on TCRdb rather than the paper's analysis. This sample lists about 600,000 distinct CDR3 sequences; 39% were detected once. Of the sample, roughly 4% is held by the ten largest clones.

Patients with hyperthyroidism were aged 18 to 65 years, had been newly diagnosed, and had a disease duration of less than 2 months. Patients with other autoimmune diseases, uncontrolled infections, pregnancy or lactation were excluded from the study. Clinical symptoms, serum thyroxine, TRAb, thyroid ultrasound and orbital computed tomography formed the basis of the diagnosis. Trizol reagent was used to extract the total RNA, and its quality was then checked on an Agilent 2100 Bioanalyzer. This clonotype was counted ten times or more. What this receptor recognizes is not known. No much larger clone is present one base from it, and per-base qualities are unavailable. This TCR was recovered from an adult man with Graves' hyperthyroidism. The sample was peripheral blood or thyroid tissue (not recorded which).

The nucleotide sequence reads TGTGCCAGCAGCTTATACAGTAGCTCCTATAATTCACCCCTCCACTTT. Its coded protein is CASSLYSSSYNSPLHF. Here the chain combines TRBV7-2 and TRBJ1-6, with no D gene named confidently. CDR1 SGHTA and CDR2 FQGNSA were looked up in the germline V gene. The CDR3 holds 16 amino acids from the cysteine to the phenylalanine. CDR3 DNA is the only sequence kept; it has 48 bases, read in frame from the first base. The germline ends are 8 bases apart after V is trimmed by 2 bases and J by 0 bases.